The 23 T cell receptor beta chains reported below all come from one sample, sequenced in a study of CD8 T cells in ankylosing spondylitis. These receptors' targets are unknown. MiXCR was run by TCRdb on the 5' RACE reads, yielding one entry per CDR3 protein. This table holds 800,000 to 900,000 distinct CDR3 sequences, roughly 10% found once. Study-wide points: What seemed typical of ankylosing spondylitis blood was a TCR beta motif built from 7 or 8 highly homologous variants.

Sequencing was performed on blood, either unsorted or a sorted T cell fraction (not recorded which). Source of these receptors: a male donor with ankylosing spondylitis.

This clonotype was detected a few times. The genes are TRBV12-3 or TRBV12-4 and TRBJ1-2; 8 positions agree with TRBD1. CDR3 length equals 15 residues. V lost 6 bases, J lost 0 bases, and 6 bases stayed unmatched. CDR3 sequence reads: CASRRTGRPNYGYTF. As DNA, the CDR3 is TGTGCCAGCAGACGGACAGGGAGACCTAACTATGGCTACACCTTC.

The V and J genes are TRBV5-1 and TRBJ2-2; D gene uncertain. This CDR3 has 16 amino acids. The V gene's germline CDR1 is SGHRS and CDR2 YFSETQ. Trimming left V 4 bases short and J 0 bases short, with 13 bases between. In DNA form, the CDR3 reads TGCGCCAGCAGCCCCGGCGTATTGGCGAACACCGGGGAGCTGTTTTTT. Amino acid sequence: CASSPGVLANTGELFF.

This clonotype has a count of ten or more. The gene calls are TRBV7-2 and TRBJ2-2; tentatively, D is TRBD1 or TRBD2 (5 bases each). Germline values: CDR1 SGHTA, CDR2 FQGNSA. Trimming shortened V by 3 bases and J by 4 bases, and 15 bases separated the two germline ends. The CDR3 loop spans 16 amino acids. CDR3 protein: CASSFFGTKGTGELFF. In DNA form, the CDR3 reads TGTGCCAGCAGCTTTTTCGGGACGAAGGGCACCGGGGAGCTGTTTTTT.

This clonotype was detected many times. V and J are TRBV20-1 and TRBJ2-1; D possibly matches TRBD1 or TRBD2 (5 bases each). The germline V gene has CDR1 DFQATT and CDR2 SNEGSKA (reference sequence). The CDR3 runs to 14 residues. Trimming pared 6 bases from V and 0 bases from J, leaving 12 bases between. The CDR3 is CSATPGSSYNEQFF. CDR3 nucleotide sequence: TGCAGTGCCACTCCAGGGAGCTCCTACAATGAGCAGTTCTTC.

The V call is TRBV20-1, the J call TRBJ1-2; tentative D call: TRBD1 (5 bases). The V gene lost 4 bases and the J gene lost 2 bases, with 14 bases spanning the gap. Germline CDR1 reads DFQATT; CDR2 reads SNEGSKA (reference sequence). The CDR3 has 14 amino acids. The CDR3 region has the DNA TGCAGTGCTACTACGGGGCGCGGGAACTATGGCTACACCTTC. The encoded protein is CSATTGRGNYGYTF.

This chain links TRBV7-8 with TRBJ2-3, with 8 positions matching TRBD1. V shed 8 bases, J shed 6 bases, and the junction held 13 bases outside the gene matches. This CDR3 contains 15 residues. Germline V gene data show CDR1 as SGHVS and CDR2 as FQNEAQ. CDR3 coding DNA: TGTGCCAGCCACGATAGGACAGGGCAAAGGGATACGCAGTATTTT. The encoded protein is CASHDRTGQRDTQYF.

This clonotype was seen many times. The rearrangement links TRBV29-1 to TRBJ2-4; D is uncertain. From germline, CDR1 is SQVTM and CDR2 ANQGSEA. The CDR3 runs to 15 residues. V was clipped by 6 bases and J by 0 bases, with 15 bases between them. CDR3 sequence: CSVASNELAKNIQYF. CDR3 coding DNA: TGCAGCGTAGCATCGAACGAGCTAGCCAAAAACATTCAGTACTTC.

This clonotype was counted a few times. V usage is TRBV25-1 and J usage is TRBJ1-2; no clear D. The CDR3 spans 12 residues. The ends were cut back, 1 base at V and 8 bases at J, with 8 bases in the middle. Germline V gene data show CDR1 as MGHDK and CDR2 as SYGVNS. The CDR3 DNA sequence: TGTGCCAGCAGTGAATTAGAGGACGGCTACACCTTC. This codes for CASSELEDGYTF.

Only a few counts were recorded for this clonotype. The CDR3 DNA is TGCAGCGCCTGGACACCTAACACTGAAGCTTTCTTT. Its translation is CSAWTPNTEAFF. The chain couples TRBV29-1 to TRBJ1-1, with D maybe TRBD1 (5 bases). Germline CDR1 and CDR2: SQVTM and ANQGSEA. The CDR3 has 12 amino acids. V was shortened by 7 bases and J by 2 bases, with 11 bases between the two germline ends.

In this sample, this clonotype turned up many times. CDR3 nucleotides: TGTGCCAGCAGCTGGGCAGGGCTTGGCTACACCTTC. As protein: CASSWAGLGYTF. V is TRBV12-3 or TRBV12-4 and J is TRBJ1-2, with D perhaps TRBD1 (5 bases). Trimming took off 6 bases at V and 7 bases at J, with 12 bases between the two ends. The CDR3 is 12 residues long.

This clonotype has a handful of counts. This chain uses TRBV28 with TRBJ2-1; TRBD2 matches 10 bases. The CDR3 has 14 residues. Germline V gene sequence: CDR1 MDHEN, CDR2 SYDVKM. The CDR3 nucleotides are TGTGCTAGCTGCAGCGGGAGGGCGGACAATGAGCAGTTCTTC. This encodes CASCSGRADNEQFF. The full variable domain, with the rest looked up from reference TRBV28 and TRBJ2-1, is DVKVTQSSRYLVKRTGEKVFLECVQDMDHENMFWYRQDPGLGLRLIYFSYDVKMKEKGDIPEGYSVSREKKERFSLILESASTNQTSMYLCASCSGRADNEQFFGPGTRLTVL.

This clonotype has at least ten counts. The chain has TRBV5-1 and TRBJ1-5; no clear D gene. Trimming left V 2 bases short and J 4 bases short, with 7 bases between. The CDR3 contains 13 residues. The V gene's germline CDR1 is SGHRS and CDR2 YFSETQ. CDR3 nucleotide sequence: TGCGCCAGCAGCTTTGGCATAAATCAGCCCCAGCATTTT. Encoded protein: CASSFGINQPQHF. Together with reference TRBV5-1 and TRBJ1-5, the CDR3 gives the full variable domain: KAGVTQTPRYLIKTRGQQVTLSCSPISGHRSVSWYQQTPGQGLQFLFEYFSETQRNKGNFPGRFSGRQFSNSRSEMNVSTLELGDSALYLCASSFGINQPQHFGDGTRLSIL.

About this clonotype: One end of the junction does not line up with germline, which may come from a read error. The chain carries TRBV29-1 and TRBJ2-5; 7 bases align to TRBD1. The CDR3 totals 14 residues. Looked up from germline, CDR1 is SQVTM and CDR2 is ANQGSEA. This CDR3 is CSVRTGIIQEIQYF. The CDR3 DNA reads TGCAGCGTCCGGACAGGAATCATACAAGAGATCCAGTACTTC. Full variable domain (missing parts from reference TRBV29-1 and TRBJ2-5): SAVISQKPSRDICQRGTSLTIQCQVDSQVTMMFWYRQQPGQSLTLIATANQGSEATYESGFVIDKFPISRPNLTFSTLTVSNMSPEDSSIYLCSVRTGIIQEIQYFGPGTRLLVL.

This clonotype has a count of ten or more. The chain couples TRBV5-6 to TRBJ2-5, with no clear D. Germline V gene lookup returns CDR1 SGHDT and CDR2 YYEEEE. The CDR3 consists of 14 residues. The ends were cut back, 1 base at V and 5 bases at J, with 12 bases in the middle. CDR3 sequence reads: CASSLSQPLETQYF. The CDR3 nucleotides are TGTGCCAGCAGCTTGTCACAGCCCTTGGAGACCCAGTACTTC.

The table lists this clonotype with a few counts. V gene TRBV6-1 combines with J gene TRBJ1-6; 12 positions match TRBD1. The CDR3 totals 14 residues. Trimming removed 5 bases from V and 9 bases from J; junction bases left unmatched: 2. Germline V gene sequence: CDR1 MNHNS, CDR2 SASEGT. This CDR3 is CASSRGQGASPLHF. The CDR3 bases are TGTGCCAGCAGTAGGGGACAGGGGGCTTCACCCCTCCACTTT.

This clonotype was observed a few times. The genes are TRBV5-1 and TRBJ1-1; perhaps TRBD1 as D (5 bases). Trimming took off 4 bases at V and 0 bases at J, with 13 bases between the two ends. CDR1 and CDR2 from the germline V gene are SGHRS and YFSETQ. The CDR3 runs 15 residues. The CDR3: CASSPEGYLNTEAFF. In DNA, the CDR3 is TGCGCCAGCAGCCCGGAGGGGTACCTGAACACTGAAGCTTTCTTT.

This clonotype was detected many times. The rearrangement links TRBV29-1 to TRBJ2-5, with TRBD2 as a possible D gene (5 bases). The CDR3 sequence is 13 residues long. V shed 2 bases and J shed 5 bases, with 12 bases lying between them. Germline CDR1 and CDR2: SQVTM and ANQGSEA. The CDR3 nucleotides are TGCAGCGTTGAACGAGGGAGATTGGAGACCCAGTACTTC. Amino acid sequence: CSVERGRLETQYF. The whole variable domain, filled in from reference TRBV29-1 and TRBJ2-5, reads SAVISQKPSRDICQRGTSLTIQCQVDSQVTMMFWYRQQPGQSLTLIATANQGSEATYESGFVIDKFPISRPNLTFSTLTVSNMSPEDSSIYLCSVERGRLETQYFGPGTRLLVL.

This clonotype was recorded a few times. CDR3 DNA sequence: TGTGCCAGCAGTGAACGGAACTACGAGCAGTACTTC. It encodes CASSERNYEQYF. The V and J genes are TRBV6-1 and TRBJ2-7; D remains unclear. The germline CDR1 and CDR2 sequences are MNHNS and SASEGT. The CDR3 is made up of 12 amino acids. The V gene lost 2 bases and the J gene lost 3 bases, with 5 bases spanning the gap.

This clonotype appeared a few times. The rearrangement links TRBV7-6 to TRBJ2-1, with TRBD2 matching 8 bases. Per germline, CDR1 SGHVS and CDR2 FNYEAQ. This CDR3 is built from 15 residues. Trimming at V came to 5 bases and at J to 8 bases, leaving 11 bases not matched to a gene. The CDR3 DNA is TGTGCCAGCAGCGGCTTGGGGACTAGTATATATGAGCAGTTCTTC. It encodes CASSGLGTSIYEQFF. Supplemented by reference TRBV7-6 and TRBJ2-1, the full variable domain reads GAGVSQSPRYKVTKRGQDVALRCDPISGHVSLYWYRQALGQGPEFLTYFNYEAQQDKSGLPNDRFSAERPEGSISTLTIQRTEQRDSAMYRCASSGLGTSIYEQFFGPGTRLTVL.

This clonotype was seen more than once but under ten times. The chain is built from TRBV6-2 or TRBV6-3 and TRBJ1-6; D is possibly TRBD1 (5 bases). The germline V and J ends were trimmed by 0 bases and 8 bases, with 8 bases remaining between them. This CDR3 spans 14 amino acids. In germline, CDR1 is MNHEY, CDR2 SVGEGT. The CDR3 DNA follows: TGTGCCAGCAGTTACTCGGACACTGATTCACCCCTCCACTTT. Protein product: CASSYSDTDSPLHF.

This clonotype appeared many times. The CDR3 loop is CASSYSVQAYNEQFF. The DNA for the CDR3 is TGTGCCAGCAGTTACTCTGTACAGGCCTACAATGAGCAGTTCTTC. V gene TRBV6-5 combines with J gene TRBJ2-1; a weak D match, TRBD1 (5 bases). Looked up from germline, CDR1 is MNHEY and CDR2 is SVGAGI. The CDR3 is made up of 15 amino acids. The V gene lost 0 bases and the J gene lost 2 bases, with 8 bases spanning the gap.

This clonotype was seen a few times. The chain has TRBV7-8 and TRBJ2-7, with TRBD2 matching 8 bases. The CDR3 contains 17 residues. CDR1 is SGHVS and CDR2 is FQNEAQ in the germline V gene. Germline trimming cut 2 bases from V and 1 base from J; bases unmatched to any gene: 10. CDR3 protein: CASSLSLSGSSSYEQYF. The CDR3 DNA is TGTGCCAGCAGCTTATCGCTGAGCGGGAGTAGTTCCTACGAGCAGTACTTC.

The chain employs TRBV7-3 and TRBJ1-6, with a tentative D call TRBD1 (5 bases). This CDR3 is built from 15 residues. With 2 bases removed from V and 8 bases from J, the gap between germline ends came to 13 bases. Germline V CDR1 and CDR2: SGHTA, FQGTGA. CDR3 sequence: CASSLGGTSYSPLHF. In DNA form, the CDR3 reads TGTGCCAGCAGCTTAGGCGGGACGAGTTATTCACCCCTCCACTTT.